The 25 T cell receptor beta chains reported below all come from one sample, sequenced in a study of preoperative IRX-2 immunotherapy in early breast cancer. The treatment: preoperative locoregional IRX-2 cytokine immunotherapy. The data were produced by immunoSEQ multiplex PCR, yet TCRdb's version contains in-frame clones alone and is incomplete. Here the sample spans about 98,000 clones, 70% to 90% being singletons. Here the sequenced sample was tumor tissue, taken after IRX-2 immunotherapy. The receptors were gathered from a human donor with breast cancer.

In its sample, this clone was seen once. The chain carries TRBV5-1 and TRBJ1-1; 9 bases are shared with TRBD1. CDR3 length: 14 residues. V was clipped by 4 bases and J by 6 bases; unmatched bases: 7. Germline-derived CDR1 and CDR2 are SGHRS and YFSETQ. The CDR3 here is CASSKGQGGAEAFF. The CDR3, as DNA: TGCGCCAGCAGCAAGGGACAGGGAGGCGCTGAAGCTTTCTTT. The complete variable domain, with remaining parts taken from reference TRBV5-1 and TRBJ1-1, reads KAGVTQTPRYLIKTRGQQVTLSCSPISGHRSVSWYQQTPGQGLQFLFEYFSETQRNKGNFPGRFSGRQFSNSRSEMNVSTLELGDSALYLCASSKGQGGAEAFFGQGTRLTVV.

The J gene is TRBJ2-1, the V gene TRBV10-1, with D tentatively TRBD2 (6 bases). CDR3 length: 11 residues. Trimming left V 2 bases short and J 14 bases short, with 10 bases between. Per the germline V gene, CDR1 is WNHNN and CDR2 is SYGVQD (reference sequence). The DNA for the CDR3 is TGCGCCAGCAGTGAGGGCGGGGAGGAGTTCTTC. Protein product: CASSEGGEEFF.

This chain joins TRBV14 and TRBJ1-4, with 7 bases matching TRBD1. CDR1 and CDR2 from the germline V gene are SGHDN and FVKESK. V shed 1 base, J shed 7 bases, and the junction held 6 bases outside the gene matches. The length of the CDR3 is 15 residues. Here the CDR3 reads CASSQGGGGGEKLFF. The CDR3 DNA reads as TGTGCCAGCAGCCAAGGAGGGGGCGGTGGTGAAAAACTGTTTTTT.

This chain joins TRBV11-3 and TRBJ1-4, with unresolved D. V lost 5 bases and J 10 bases, leaving 23 bases between the germline ends. Germline V CDR1 and CDR2: SGHNT, YENEEA. This CDR3 has 16 amino acids. The CDR3 DNA reads TGTGCCAGCAGCCGAAATCCGGGAGAAGGGAAGGGAAAACTGTTTTTT. It encodes CASSRNPGEGKGKLFF.

This clone was found once. This chain connects TRBV6-8 to TRBJ2-2; a possible D gene is TRBD2 (6 bases). V gave up 6 bases and J gave up 7 bases, with 21 bases separating them. Germline V gene lookup returns CDR1 MNHGY and CDR2 SAAAGT. This CDR3 has 16 residues. CDR3 sequence: CASRAGLRLASGELFF. DNA for the CDR3: TGTGCCAGCAGGGCGGGGTTGCGGCTGGCAAGCGGGGAGCTGTTTTTT.

This clone was seen a single time. The chain carries TRBV19 and TRBJ1-1; no clear D. Germline V CDR1 and CDR2: LNHDA, SQIVND (reference sequence). This CDR3 is 17 amino acids long. V shed 0 bases and J shed 0 bases, with 14 bases lying between them. CDR3 amino acids: CASSIDRRGDMNTEAFF. The CDR3 nucleotides are TGTGCCAGTAGTATAGATCGTCGGGGAGACATGAACACTGAAGCTTTCTTT.

The rearrangement uses TRBV15 and TRBJ2-1, with TRBD2 matching 7 bases. The junction had 11 bases not matched to a gene; V was cut back by 0 bases and J by 3 bases. The CDR3 contains 18 residues. Germline values: CDR1 LNHNV, CDR2 YYDKDF (reference sequence). In DNA form, the CDR3 reads TGTGCCACCAGCAGAGAAACGAACGGGCGGGGGAACTACAATGAGCAGTTCTTC. Amino acids: CATSRETNGRGNYNEQFF.

The chain uses TRBV29-1 and TRBJ2-2; tentatively, D is TRBD2 (5 bases). The length of the CDR3 is 13 residues. The germline V and J ends were trimmed by 4 bases and 5 bases, with 11 bases remaining between them. CDR1 is SQVTM, CDR2 ANQGSEA, per germline. CDR3 residues: CSVGNTGTGELFF. DNA of the CDR3: TGCAGCGTTGGAAACACGGGGACCGGGGAGCTGTTTTTT.

CDR3 in DNA: TGTGCCAGCAGCTTCAGAATTGGCGGGTATAATTCACCCCTCCACTTT. This codes for CASSFRIGGYNSPLHF. The chain has TRBV11-3 and TRBJ1-6; D is uncertain. CDR3 length: 16 amino acids. V lost 3 bases, J lost 4 bases, and 13 bases lay in between. The germline V gene encodes CDR1 SGHNT and CDR2 YENEEA.

This clone was recorded a few times. The genes are TRBV19 and TRBJ2-1, with D perhaps TRBD1 (6 bases). Germline assignment: CDR1 LNHDA and CDR2 SQIVND (reference sequence). This CDR3 is built from 17 residues. Trimming removed 5 bases from V and 1 base from J, with 18 bases in between. CDR3 DNA sequence: TGTGCCAGTAGTCCGAAACAGGGAATCTGGTCCTACAATGAGCAGTTCTTC. It translates to CASSPKQGIWSYNEQFF.

The V and J genes are TRBV5-1 and TRBJ1-6; D might be TRBD1 (6 bases). Germline loops: CDR1 SGHRS, CDR2 YFSETQ. V lost 0 bases, J lost 9 bases, and 13 bases lay in between. This CDR3 region has 15 residues. Here the CDR3 DNA reads TGCGCCAGCAGCTTGGACAGGGCTAGTGGTTCACCCCTCCACTTT. Encoded protein: CASSLDRASGSPLHF.

The chain combines TRBV28 with TRBJ2-1; no firm D call. Trimming took 3 bases from V and 5 from J, leaving 20 bases between them. Germline V lookup: CDR1 MDHEN, CDR2 SYDVKM. The CDR3 spans 17 residues. Written as DNA, the CDR3 is TGTGCCAGCAGTTTTAGGCACAACTGGGTTTCGGACAATGAGCAGTTCTTC. Its protein product is CASSFRHNWVSDNEQFF.

V and J are TRBV19 and TRBJ1-3; D remains unclear. V was clipped by 7 bases and J by 0 bases, with 10 bases between them. The CDR3 has 14 amino acids. The germline gives CDR1 LNHDA, CDR2 SQIVND (reference sequence). The CDR3 coding sequence is TGTGCCAGTACTAAGGCGGCCTCTGGAAACACCATATATTTT. It translates to CASTKAASGNTIYF. The full variable domain, its missing parts supplied by reference TRBV19 and TRBJ1-3, is DGGITQSPKYLFRKEGQNVTLSCEQNLNHDAMYWYRQDPGQGLRLIYYSQIVNDFQKGDIAEGYSVSREKKESFPLTVTSAQKNPTAFYLCASTKAASGNTIYFGEGSWLTVV.

This clone was picked up one time. The chain is built from TRBV7-7 and TRBJ2-2; maybe TRBD1 (6 bases). From germline, CDR1 is SSHAT and CDR2 FNYEAQ (reference sequence). V was clipped by 7 bases and J by 1 base, with 10 bases between them. CDR3 length: 14 residues. CDR3 in DNA: TGTGCCAGCAACCCGGGACAGAACACCGGGGAGCTGTTTTTT. Translation: CASNPGQNTGELFF.

The chain joins TRBV10-3 to TRBJ1-5, with 8 bases aligning to TRBD1. There are 13 residues in the CDR3. Germline V CDR1 and CDR2: ENHRY, SYGVKD. V gave up 7 bases and J gave up 4 bases; unmatched junction bases: 3. In DNA, the CDR3 is TGTGCCATCACGGACAGGGATAATCAGCCCCAGCATTTT. This codes for CAITDRDNQPQHF.

The rearrangement uses TRBV19 and TRBJ2-5; D is possibly TRBD2 (6 bases). This CDR3 spans 16 amino acids. Trimming pared 6 bases from V and 5 bases from J, leaving 22 bases between. In germline, CDR1 is LNHDA, CDR2 SQIVND (reference sequence). CDR3 sequence: CASRRGGSDLRETQYF. DNA for the CDR3: TGTGCCAGTAGGAGGGGAGGCAGTGACCTTCGGGAGACCCAGTACTTC. Drawing the rest from reference TRBV19 and TRBJ2-5, the complete variable domain is DGGITQSPKYLFRKEGQNVTLSCEQNLNHDAMYWYRQDPGQGLRLIYYSQIVNDFQKGDIAEGYSVSREKKESFPLTVTSAQKNPTAFYLCASRRGGSDLRETQYFGPGTRLLVL.

This clone was recorded only once. The sample contains more than one DNA sequence encoding this CDR3. The CDR3: CASSSQGDQPQHF. Here the CDR3 DNA reads TGTGCCAGCAGCTCGCAGGGCGATCAGCCCCAGCATTTT. The chain joins TRBV7-8 to TRBJ1-5, with D perhaps TRBD1 (5 bases). The CDR3 has 13 residues. The V gene lost 4 bases and the J gene lost 5 bases, with 9 bases spanning the gap. Germline assignment: CDR1 SGHVS and CDR2 FQNEAQ.

The chain has TRBV29-1 and TRBJ1-2, with D maybe TRBD1 (5 bases). Germline V gives CDR1 SQVTM, CDR2 ANQGSEA. This CDR3 contains 13 residues. Trimming pared 2 bases from V and 6 bases from J, leaving 13 bases between. CDR3 nucleotide sequence: TGCAGCGTTGAAAATCTAAGAGGGGATGGCTACACCTTC. Its protein is CSVENLRGDGYTF.

This chain links TRBV30 with TRBJ2-7; the D gene could be TRBD1 or TRBD2 (5 bases each). V was clipped by 3 bases and J by 0 bases, with 9 bases between them. The germline gives CDR1 GTSNPN, CDR2 SVGIG (reference sequence). The CDR3 length is 13 residues. As DNA, the CDR3 is TGTGCCTGGAGCTGGGACGGCTCCTACGAGCAGTACTTC. Protein product: CAWSWDGSYEQYF.

This chain uses TRBV4-1 with TRBJ2-7, with 8 bases aligning to TRBD1. Germline loops: CDR1 MGHRA, CDR2 YSYEKL. The CDR3 is 15 residues long. V lost 0 bases to trimming and J lost 7 bases; unmatched junction nucleotides: 8. CDR3 bases: TGCGCCAGCAGCCAAGAGCCTCGGAGGACAGGGGAGCAGTACTTC. Its protein is CASSQEPRRTGEQYF.

This sequence joins TRBV28 and TRBJ2-7; 12 bases map to TRBD1. The J segment lost 2 bases and the V segment lost 5 bases, leaving 10 bases of the junction unmatched. Germline V gene lookup returns CDR1 MDHEN and CDR2 SYDVKM. This CDR3 contains 17 residues. Written as DNA, the CDR3 is TGTGCCAGCAGTCGTGACTCCGGGACAGGGGGCACCTACGAGCAGTACTTC. This gives the protein CASSRDSGTGGTYEQYF.

The rearrangement links TRBV2 to TRBJ1-1; D may be TRBD1 (6 bases). Germline V gene lookup returns CDR1 SNHLY and CDR2 FYNNEI. The V gene lost 5 bases and the J gene lost 4 bases, with 11 bases spanning the gap. The CDR3 extends over 13 amino acids. The DNA of the CDR3 is TGTGCCAGCAGTTACAGGGATTTCACTGAAGCTTTCTTT. This codes for CASSYRDFTEAFF.

The chain couples TRBV5-1 to TRBJ2-1; D possibly uses TRBD1 or TRBD2 (7 bases each). The germline V gene has CDR1 SGHRS and CDR2 YFSETQ. Trimming pared 4 bases from V and 1 base from J, leaving 12 bases between. The CDR3 has 15 amino acids. The CDR3 protein is CASSPGGQSYNEQFF. In nucleotides, the CDR3 is TGCGCCAGCAGCCCGGGGGGACAGTCCTACAATGAGCAGTTCTTC. Based on the CDR3 plus reference TRBV5-1 and TRBJ2-1, the full variable domain is KAGVTQTPRYLIKTRGQQVTLSCSPISGHRSVSWYQQTPGQGLQFLFEYFSETQRNKGNFPGRFSGRQFSNSRSEMNVSTLELGDSALYLCASSPGGQSYNEQFFGPGTRLTVL.

This clone was counted a single time. The chain carries TRBV29-1 and TRBJ1-2; D uncertain. The CDR3 totals 12 residues. Trimming shortened V by 2 bases and J by 8 bases, and 12 bases separated the two germline ends. CDR1 and CDR2 from the germline V gene are SQVTM and ANQGSEA. In nucleotides, the CDR3 is TGCAGCGTTGAAAAGGACGGAGGAGGCTACACCTTC. Its translation: CSVEKDGGGYTF. The full variable domain, in which reference TRBV29-1 and TRBJ1-2 provide the parts outside the CDR3, is SAVISQKPSRDICQRGTSLTIQCQVDSQVTMMFWYRQQPGQSLTLIATANQGSEATYESGFVIDKFPISRPNLTFSTLTVSNMSPEDSSIYLCSVEKDGGGYTFGSGTRLTVV.

The genes are TRBV1 and TRBJ2-1; the D call of TRBD2 is as the table states it, not checked on the DNA. TRBV1 has pseudogene status. The CDR3 contains 17 residues. This CDR3 reads CASSQDLLTGGGNEQFF. The CDR3 DNA reads as TGCGCCAGCAGCCAAGACCTATTAACGGGGGGAGGCAATGAGCAGTTCTTC.